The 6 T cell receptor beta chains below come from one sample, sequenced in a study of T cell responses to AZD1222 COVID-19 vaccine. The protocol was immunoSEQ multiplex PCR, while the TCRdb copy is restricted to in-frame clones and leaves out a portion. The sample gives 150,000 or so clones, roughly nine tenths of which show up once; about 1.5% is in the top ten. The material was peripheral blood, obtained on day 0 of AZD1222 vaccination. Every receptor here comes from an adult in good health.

Written as DNA, the CDR3 is TGTGCCAGCAGTCTTCCGCGCGAGGAGCCGAACACTGAAGCTTTCTTT. It codes for CASSLPREEPNTEAFF. The chain recombines TRBV2 with TRBJ1-1, with D hard to call. The CDR3 spans 16 residues. The germline V gene has CDR1 SNHLY and CDR2 FYNNEI. With 5 bases removed from V and 1 base from J, the gap between germline ends came to 17 bases.

CDR3 coding DNA: TGTGCCAGCAGCTTCGACAGGGTGGGTTCACCCCTCCACTTT. Translation: CASSFDRVGSPLHF. The chain is built from TRBV7-2 and TRBJ1-6, with TRBD1 identical over 7 bases. With 3 bases clipped from V and 9 bases from J, the junction kept 5 bases outside the gene matches. Looked up from germline, CDR1 is SGHTA and CDR2 is FQGNSA. CDR3 length: 14 amino acids.

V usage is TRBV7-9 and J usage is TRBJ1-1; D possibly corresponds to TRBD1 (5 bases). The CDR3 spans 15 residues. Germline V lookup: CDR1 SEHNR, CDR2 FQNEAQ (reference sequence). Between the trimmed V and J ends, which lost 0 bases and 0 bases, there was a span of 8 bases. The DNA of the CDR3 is TGTGCCAGCAGCTTAGCGCAGGGTTTGAACACTGAAGCTTTCTTT. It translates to CASSLAQGLNTEAFF.

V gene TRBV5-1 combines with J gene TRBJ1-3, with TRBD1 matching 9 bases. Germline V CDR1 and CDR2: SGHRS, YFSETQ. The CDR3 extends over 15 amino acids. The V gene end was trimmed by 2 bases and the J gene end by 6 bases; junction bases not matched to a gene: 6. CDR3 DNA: TGCGCCAGCAGCTTAAAAACAGGGGGCGAAAACACCATATATTTT. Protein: CASSLKTGGENTIYF.

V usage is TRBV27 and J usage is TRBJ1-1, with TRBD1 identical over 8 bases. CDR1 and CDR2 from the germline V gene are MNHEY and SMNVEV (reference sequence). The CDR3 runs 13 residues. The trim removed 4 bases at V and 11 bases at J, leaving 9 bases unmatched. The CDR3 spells CASSYTGGLSAFF. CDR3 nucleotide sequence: TGTGCCAGCAGTTACACAGGGGGGTTGTCCGCTTTCTTT.

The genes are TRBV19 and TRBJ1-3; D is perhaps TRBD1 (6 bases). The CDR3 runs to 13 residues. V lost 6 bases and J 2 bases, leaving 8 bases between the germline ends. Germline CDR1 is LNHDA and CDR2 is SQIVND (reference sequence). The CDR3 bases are TGTGCCAGTAGGGACAGAGCTGGAAACACCATATATTTT. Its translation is CASRDRAGNTIYF. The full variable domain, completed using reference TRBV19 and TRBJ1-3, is DGGITQSPKYLFRKEGQNVTLSCEQNLNHDAMYWYRQDPGQGLRLIYYSQIVNDFQKGDIAEGYSVSREKKESFPLTVTSAQKNPTAFYLCASRDRAGNTIYFGEGSWLTVV.